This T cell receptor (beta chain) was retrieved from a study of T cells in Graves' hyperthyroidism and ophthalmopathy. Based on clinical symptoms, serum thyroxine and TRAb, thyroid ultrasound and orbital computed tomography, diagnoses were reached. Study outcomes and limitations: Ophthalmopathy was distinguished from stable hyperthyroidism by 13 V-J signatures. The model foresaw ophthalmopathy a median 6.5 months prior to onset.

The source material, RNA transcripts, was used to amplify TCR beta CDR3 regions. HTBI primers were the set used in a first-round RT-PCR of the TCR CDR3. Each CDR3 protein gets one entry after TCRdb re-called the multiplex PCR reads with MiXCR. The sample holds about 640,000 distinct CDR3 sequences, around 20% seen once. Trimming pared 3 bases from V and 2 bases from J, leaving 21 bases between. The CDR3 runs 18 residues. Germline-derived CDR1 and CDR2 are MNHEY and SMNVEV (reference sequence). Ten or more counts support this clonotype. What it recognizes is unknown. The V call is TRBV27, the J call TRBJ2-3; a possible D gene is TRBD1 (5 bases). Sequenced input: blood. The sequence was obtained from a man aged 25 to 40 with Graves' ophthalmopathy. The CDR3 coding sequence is TGTGCCAGCAGTTTTTTAAGGGGCACGACGGAATTCACAGATACGCAGTATTTT. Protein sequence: CASSFLRGTTEFTDTQYF.